The 6 T cell receptor beta chains given below trace back to one sample, sequenced in a study of early T cells in non-severe SARS-CoV-2 infection. Using its own MiXCR run on the 5' RACE reads, TCRdb lists one record per CDR3 protein. The sample has approximately 76,000 distinct CDR3 sequences, 11% to 15% seen once; the top ten hold around 3%. Sequenced: whole blood. Source of these receptors: an adult who was a healthcare worker with PCR-confirmed SARS-CoV-2 infection or an uninfected control (not recorded which).

J is TRBJ2-1 and V is TRBV29-1; 10 bases agree with TRBD2. Trimming at V came to 1 base and at J to 2 bases, leaving 2 bases not matched to a gene. The CDR3 is made up of 15 amino acids. The germline V gene encodes CDR1 SQVTM and CDR2 ANQGSEA. CDR3 DNA: TGCAGCGTTGAAGGTCTAGCGGGAGCCTACAATGAGCAGTTCTTC. Protein: CSVEGLAGAYNEQFF.

This clonotype was seen at least ten times. J is TRBJ2-6 and V is TRBV7-8, with TRBD2 as a possible D gene (7 bases). V lost 5 bases and J lost 2, with 13 bases in between. The germline V gene encodes CDR1 SGHVS and CDR2 FQNEAQ. The CDR3 runs to 16 residues. As DNA, the CDR3 is TGTGCCAGCAGCCGAGGGGGGGCGCCTGGGGCCAACGTCCTGACTTTC. Its protein product is CASSRGGAPGANVLTF.

This clonotype was seen many times. The chain links TRBV5-5 to TRBJ1-6; D is possibly TRBD1 (5 bases). Germline V gene sequence: CDR1 SGHKS, CDR2 YYEKEE (reference sequence). Trimming left V 0 bases short and J 2 bases short, with 6 bases between. The CDR3 consists of 15 residues. The CDR3 loop reads CASSLEGAYNSPLHF. The CDR3 DNA reads as TGTGCCAGCAGCTTGGAAGGGGCCTATAATTCACCCCTCCACTTT.

This chain uses TRBV5-1 with TRBJ2-2; a weak D match, TRBD1 (6 bases). Germline V gene data show CDR1 as SGHRS and CDR2 as YFSETQ. The CDR3 has 13 amino acids. V lost 1 base, J lost 6 bases, and 7 bases lay in between. The CDR3 DNA sequence: TGCGCCAGCAGCTTGCCAGGGGCCGGGGAGCTGTTTTTT. Its protein product is CASSLPGAGELFF.

There are many counts of this clonotype. The chain is built from TRBV29-1 and TRBJ2-5; TRBD1 or TRBD2 may be the D gene (5 bases each). V lost 6 bases to trimming and J lost 5 bases, with 7 bases between them. This CDR3 has 10 residues. Germline values: CDR1 SQVTM, CDR2 ANQGSEA. In DNA form, the CDR3 reads TGCAGCGTCGGGGCCGAGACCCAGTACTTC. This translates into CSVGAETQYF.

This clonotype was counted at least ten times. The chain has TRBV5-1 and TRBJ2-4, with D perhaps TRBD1 (5 bases). CDR1 and CDR2 (germline): SGHRS, YFSETQ. Trimming cost V 4 bases and J 16 bases, with 36 bases left between them. The CDR3 is 18 amino acids. This CDR3 reads CASSRNPRQPSGQPWLYF. CDR3 DNA: TGCGCCAGCAGCCGGAATCCGAGACAGCCCTCCGGGCAACCCTGGCTTTACTTC.